This is a list of T cell receptor beta chains from one sample in a study of cytomegalovirus exposure and HLA in healthy donors. The data were produced by immunoSEQ multiplex PCR, yet TCRdb's version contains in-frame clones alone and is incomplete. This sample carries 99,000 or so clones, approximately 16% of them seen once, and the ten largest clones take about 0.8%. Sequencing used PBMCs. The receptors shown here come from a female donor in good health and CMV-seronegative. CDR3s include the opening cysteine and the closing phenylalanine or tryptophan. The D gene is left open where the match is weak. Clone sizes are given selectively: once, few, many, or a class where the clone is expanded.

CDR3 protein: CASSRETGGITEAFF; CDR3 DNA: TGCGCCAGCAGCCGGGAGACAGGGGGGATAACTGAAGCTTTCTTT; clone size: few; D gene: TRBD1; V gene: TRBV5-1; J gene: TRBJ1-1
CDR3 protein: CASSGGQGATYEQYF; CDR3 DNA: TGCGCCAGCAGCGGGGGACAGGGCGCAACCTACGAGCAGTACTTC; clone size: .; D gene: TRBD1; V gene: TRBV5-1; J gene: TRBJ2-7
CDR3 protein: CAIKKQGNVYEQYF; CDR3 DNA: TGTGCCATCAAAAAACAGGGGAATGTCTACGAGCAGTACTTC; clone size: .; D gene: TRBD1; V gene: TRBV10-3; J gene: TRBJ2-7
CDR3 protein: CASGLPLGGEQFF; CDR3 DNA: TGTGCTAGTGGTTTACCCCTAGGCGGTGAGCAGTTCTTC; clone size: .; D gene: .; V gene: TRBV12-5; J gene: TRBJ2-1
CDR3 protein: CASRPGTGIYGELFF; CDR3 DNA: TGTGCCAGCAGGCCCGGGACAGGGATATACGGGGAGCTGTTTTTT; clone size: few; D gene: TRBD1; V gene: TRBV28; J gene: TRBJ2-2
CDR3 protein: CAWSAGTSVYNEQFF; CDR3 DNA: TGTGCCTGGAGTGCCGGGACTAGCGTCTACAATGAGCAGTTCTTC; clone size: few; D gene: TRBD2; V gene: TRBV30; J gene: TRBJ2-1
CDR3 protein: CASSLGPAGSNTGELFF; CDR3 DNA: TGTGCCAGCAGCTTAGGTCCTGCGGGATCGAACACCGGGGAGCTGTTTTTT; clone size: few; D gene: .; V gene: TRBV7-9; J gene: TRBJ2-2
CDR3 protein: CASSLSLRHTDTQYF; CDR3 DNA: TGTGCCAGCAGTTTATCCCTAAGACACACAGATACGCAGTATTTT; clone size: few; D gene: .; V gene: TRBV28; J gene: TRBJ2-3
CDR3 protein: CATQGTGEKLFF; CDR3 DNA: TGTGCCACCCAGGGGACAGGCGAAAAACTGTTTTTT; clone size: .; D gene: TRBD1; V gene: TRBV7-9; J gene: TRBJ1-4
CDR3 protein: CASSSLARVRTEAFF; CDR3 DNA: TGTGCCAGCAGCTCCCTTGCCAGGGTCCGAACTGAAGCTTTCTTT; clone size: few; D gene: .; V gene: TRBV7-2; J gene: TRBJ1-1
CDR3 protein: CASSYEAEQYF; CDR3 DNA: TGTGCCAGCAGTTACGAGGCCGAGCAGTACTTC; clone size: .; D gene: .; V gene: TRBV6-5; J gene: TRBJ2-7
CDR3 protein: CAWSPTPTGELFF; CDR3 DNA: TGTGCCTGGAGTCCCACACCGACCGGGGAGCTGTTTTTT; clone size: .; D gene: .; V gene: TRBV30; J gene: TRBJ2-2
CDR3 protein: CASSARTRPPQETQYF; CDR3 DNA: TGTGCCAGCAGTGCCAGGACTAGACCGCCTCAAGAGACCCAGTACTTC; clone size: .; D gene: TRBD2; V gene: TRBV6-6; J gene: TRBJ2-5
CDR3 protein: CASSLTSGDSWYQETQYF; CDR3 DNA: TGTGCCAGCAGCTTGACTAGCGGGGATTCTTGGTACCAAGAGACCCAGTACTTC; clone size: .; D gene: TRBD2; V gene: TRBV13; J gene: TRBJ2-5
CDR3 protein: CASSQDTRVWVGSPLHF; CDR3 DNA: TGCGCCAGCAGCCAAGATACGAGGGTTTGGGTAGGGTCACCCCTCCACTTT; clone size: few; D gene: .; V gene: TRBV4-3; J gene: TRBJ1-6
CDR3 protein: CASRSDSSKAFF; CDR3 DNA: TGTGCCAGCAGGAGTGACAGTTCGAAGGCTTTCTTT; clone size: few; D gene: .; V gene: TRBV2; J gene: TRBJ1-1
CDR3 protein: CASNRYGQPQHF; CDR3 DNA: TGTGCCAGCAATCGGTACGGGCAGCCCCAGCATTTT; clone size: few; D gene: .; V gene: TRBV25-1; J gene: TRBJ1-5
CDR3 protein: CASTPGLASDTQYF; CDR3 DNA: TGTGCCAGCACCCCGGGACTAGCATCAGATACGCAGTATTTT; clone size: few; D gene: TRBD2; V gene: TRBV6-5; J gene: TRBJ2-3
CDR3 protein: CARSHPASGGPYEQYF; CDR3 DNA: TGTGCCAGAAGCCACCCTGCTAGCGGGGGACCCTACGAGCAGTACTTC; clone size: .; D gene: .; V gene: TRBV7-5; J gene: TRBJ2-7
CDR3 protein: CASSIQGRGSSEAFF; CDR3 DNA: TGTGCCAGCAGTATTCAGGGCAGGGGGAGTTCTGAAGCTTTCTTT; clone size: .; D gene: TRBD1; V gene: TRBV25-1; J gene: TRBJ1-1
CDR3 protein: CAWSVNLRDSPLHF; CDR3 DNA: TGTGCCTGGAGTGTAAATCTTCGGGATTCACCCCTCCACTTT; clone size: .; D gene: .; V gene: TRBV30; J gene: TRBJ1-6
CDR3 protein: CASSEGALPNYGYTF; CDR3 DNA: TGTGCCAGCAGTGAAGGGGCTCTTCCTAACTATGGCTACACCTTC; clone size: few; D gene: .; V gene: TRBV25-1; J gene: TRBJ1-2
CDR3 protein: CASSQAQGTGNTIYF; CDR3 DNA: TGCGCCAGCAGCCAGGCACAGGGGACTGGAAACACCATATATTTT; clone size: .; D gene: TRBD1; V gene: TRBV4-1; J gene: TRBJ1-3
CDR3 protein: CASRHTSGRAQQYF; CDR3 DNA: TGTGCCAGCAGGCACACTAGCGGGAGGGCCCAGCAGTACTTC; clone size: few; D gene: TRBD2; V gene: TRBV5-6; J gene: TRBJ2-7
CDR3 protein: CASSPTGGLTYEQYF; CDR3 DNA: TGTGCCAGCAGTCCGACAGGAGGCTTAACCTACGAGCAGTACTTC; clone size: few; D gene: .; V gene: TRBV2; J gene: TRBJ2-7
CDR3 protein: CARSSSGTYEQYF; CDR3 DNA: TGTGCCAGAAGCTCTAGCGGGACCTACGAGCAGTACTTC; clone size: .; D gene: TRBD2; V gene: TRBV5-3; J gene: TRBJ2-7
CDR3 protein: CARRSGPGANVLTF; CDR3 DNA: TGTGCCAGACGTAGCGGGCCTGGGGCCAACGTCCTGACTTTC; clone size: few; D gene: TRBD2; V gene: TRBV2; J gene: TRBJ2-6
CDR3 protein: CASSARTGAGNTEAFF; CDR3 DNA: TGTGCCAGTAGTGCCCGGACAGGGGCAGGGAACACTGAAGCTTTCTTT; clone size: few; D gene: TRBD1; V gene: TRBV19; J gene: TRBJ1-1
CDR3 protein: CASSRGWSVPGGQTYEQYF; CDR3 DNA: TGCGCCAGCAGTCGAGGTTGGTCGGTGCCGGGGGGACAAACCTACGAGCAGTACTTC; clone size: many; D gene: .; V gene: TRBV23-1; J gene: TRBJ2-7
CDR3 protein: CSELQAEVEYYTF; CDR3 DNA: TGCAGCGAATTACAGGCCGAGGTTGAGTACTACACCTTC; clone size: few; D gene: .; V gene: TRBV29-1; J gene: TRBJ1-2
CDR3 protein: CASSLDSLQHQPQHF; CDR3 DNA: TGTGCCAGCAGCTTAGACTCGCTACAGCATCAGCCCCAGCATTTT; clone size: .; D gene: .; V gene: TRBV11-2; J gene: TRBJ1-5
CDR3 protein: CASSPPHLDTQYF; CDR3 DNA: TGTGCCAGCAGCCCCCCACACCTTGATACGCAGTATTTT; clone size: few; D gene: .; V gene: TRBV9; J gene: TRBJ2-3
CDR3 protein: CASSVSTAVYEQYF; CDR3 DNA: TGTGCCAGCAGCGTGTCCACGGCGGTCTACGAGCAGTACTTC; clone size: .; D gene: .; V gene: TRBV9; J gene: TRBJ2-7
CDR3 protein: CASRGYFSGGLTDTQYF; CDR3 DNA: TGTGCCAGCAGGGGTTACTTTAGCGGGGGGCTCACAGATACGCAGTATTTT; clone size: .; D gene: TRBD2; V gene: TRBV5-6; J gene: TRBJ2-3
CDR3 protein: CAWRQAYNSPLHF; CDR3 DNA: TGTGCCTGGAGACAGGCCTATAATTCACCCCTCCACTTT; clone size: few; D gene: .; V gene: TRBV30; J gene: TRBJ1-6
CDR3 protein: CASSLARQASGNTIYF; CDR3 DNA: TGCGCCAGCAGCTTGGCTCGACAGGCAAGTGGAAACACCATATATTTT; clone size: .; D gene: .; V gene: TRBV5-1; J gene: TRBJ1-3
CDR3 protein: CASSDGDYGYTF; CDR3 DNA: TGCGCCAGCAGCGACGGGGACTATGGCTACACCTTC; clone size: .; D gene: .; V gene: TRBV5-1; J gene: TRBJ1-2
CDR3 protein: CASSHTPGQTYEQYF; CDR3 DNA: TGCGCCAGCAGCCATACACCGGGACAGACCTACGAGCAGTACTTC; clone size: once; D gene: TRBD1; V gene: TRBV5-1; J gene: TRBJ2-7
CDR3 protein: CASSRTGSTNEKLFF; CDR3 DNA: TGTGCCAGCAGTAGGACAGGCTCGACTAATGAAAAACTGTTTTTT; clone size: .; D gene: TRBD1; V gene: TRBV28; J gene: TRBJ1-4
CDR3 protein: CARPLGDSNTGELFF; CDR3 DNA: TGTGCCAGACCCCTAGGGGACTCGAACACCGGGGAGCTGTTTTTT; clone size: .; D gene: .; V gene: TRBV7-5; J gene: TRBJ2-2
CDR3 protein: CASKRGLAGGMQYF; CDR3 DNA: TGTGCCAGCAAGCGTGGGCTAGCGGGAGGGATGCAGTACTTC; clone size: few; D gene: TRBD2; V gene: TRBV6-4; J gene: TRBJ2-7
CDR3 protein: CASSLGQTYNSPLHF; CDR3 DNA: TGTGCCAGCAGTTTGGGGCAAACCTATAATTCACCCCTCCACTTT; clone size: .; D gene: .; V gene: TRBV6-6; J gene: TRBJ1-6
CDR3 protein: CAWSAVAGGRETQYF; CDR3 DNA: TGTGCCTGGAGTGCCGTCGCAGGCGGGAGGGAGACCCAGTACTTC; clone size: .; D gene: TRBD2; V gene: TRBV30; J gene: TRBJ2-5
CDR3 protein: CASSGQGGIVGNTIYF; CDR3 DNA: TGTGCCAGCAGCGGTCAGGGGGGCATCGTTGGAAACACCATATATTTT; clone size: few; D gene: TRBD1; V gene: TRBV9; J gene: TRBJ1-3
CDR3 protein: CAWSDPLWAPNTGELFF; CDR3 DNA: TGTGCCTGGAGTGACCCATTGTGGGCCCCGAACACCGGGGAGCTGTTTTTT; clone size: few; D gene: .; V gene: TRBV30; J gene: TRBJ2-2
CDR3 protein: CASSVGSGANTQYF; CDR3 DNA: TGTGCCAGCAGCGTCGGTAGCGGGGCCAATACGCAGTATTTT; clone size: .; D gene: TRBD2; V gene: TRBV9; J gene: TRBJ2-3